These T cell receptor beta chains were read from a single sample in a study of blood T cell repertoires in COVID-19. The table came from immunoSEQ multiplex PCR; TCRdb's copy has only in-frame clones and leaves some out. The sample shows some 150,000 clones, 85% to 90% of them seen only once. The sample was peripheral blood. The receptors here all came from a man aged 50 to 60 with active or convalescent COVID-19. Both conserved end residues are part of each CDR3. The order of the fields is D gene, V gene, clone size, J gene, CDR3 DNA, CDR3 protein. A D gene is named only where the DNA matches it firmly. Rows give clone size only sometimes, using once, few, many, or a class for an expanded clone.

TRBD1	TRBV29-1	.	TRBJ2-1	TGCAGCGTCCGACAGGGCCTCTACAATGAGCAGTTCTTC	CSVRQGLYNEQFF
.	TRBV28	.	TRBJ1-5	TGTGCCAGCAGGAGGGAGGACCATAGCAATCAGCCCCAGCATTTT	CASRREDHSNQPQHF
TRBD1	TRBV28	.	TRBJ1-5	TGTGCCAGCAGCCAAGTGACAGGGGGACTTCAGCCCCAGCATTTT	CASSQVTGGLQPQHF
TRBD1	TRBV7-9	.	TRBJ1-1	TGTGCCAGCAGGGGACAGGGGCTCACTGAAGCTTTCTTT	CASRGQGLTEAFF
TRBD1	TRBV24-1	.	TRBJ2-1	TGTGCCACCAGTGACCTCGAGGACAGGGGGCTAGGTGAGCAGTTCTTC	CATSDLEDRGLGEQFF
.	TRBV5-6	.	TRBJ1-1	TGTGCCAGCAGCCGACGAGGGAACACTGAAGCTTTCTTT	CASSRRGNTEAFF
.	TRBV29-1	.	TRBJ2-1	TGCAGCGTTAGGACTTCCTCCTACAATGAGCAGTTCTTC	CSVRTSSYNEQFF
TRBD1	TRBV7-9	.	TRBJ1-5	TGTGCCAGCAGCCCCCAGGGGGGTAGCAATCAGCCCCAGCATTTT	CASSPQGGSNQPQHF
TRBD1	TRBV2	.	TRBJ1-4	TGTGCCAGCAGTGTCGGCGCAGGGGGCAGTGTCATGGAAAAACTGTTTTTT	CASSVGAGGSVMEKLFF
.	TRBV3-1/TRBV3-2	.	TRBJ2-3	TGTGCCAGCAGCCAAGGGGGGAGGGGGATAGATACGCAGTATTTT	CASSQGGRGIDTQYF
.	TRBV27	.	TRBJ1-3	TGTGCCAGCAGTTTCCGACTAGGAAACACCATATATTTT	CASSFRLGNTIYF
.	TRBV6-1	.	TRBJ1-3	TGTGCCAGCGCCCGAACAGGAGACTCTGGAAACACCATATATTTT	CASARTGDSGNTIYF
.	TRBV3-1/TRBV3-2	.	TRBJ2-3	TGTGCCAGCAGCCAAGAAAGGAGTACCGGTGCGCAGTATTTT	CASSQERSTGAQYF
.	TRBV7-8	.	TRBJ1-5	TGTGCCAGCAGCTTAGAAGCGTCGTTGGAGCCCCAGCATTTT	CASSLEASLEPQHF
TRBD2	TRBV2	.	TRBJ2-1	TGTGCCAGCAGTCTTACTAGCGGGGTTTACAATGAGCAGTTCTTC	CASSLTSGVYNEQFF
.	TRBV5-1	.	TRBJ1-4	TGCGCCAGCAGCGAGGGTTCTTTTAATGAAAAACTGTTTTTT	CASSEGSFNEKLFF
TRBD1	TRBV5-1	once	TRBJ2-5	TGCGCCAGCAGCTCTGGGTTAGACAGGGGCAAGTACCAAGAGACCCAGTACTTC	CASSSGLDRGKYQETQYF
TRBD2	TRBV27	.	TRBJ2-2	TGTGCCAGCAGTTGGCGTTGGACTAGCGACACCGGGGAGCTGTTTTTT	CASSWRWTSDTGELFF
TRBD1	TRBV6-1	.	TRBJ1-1	TGTGCCAGCAGTGAAGTAGGGGGCCTGAACACTGAAGCTTTCTTT	CASSEVGGLNTEAFF
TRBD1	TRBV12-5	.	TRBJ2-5	TGTGCTAGTGGTCAGGGGGTGCAAGAGACCCAGTACTTC	CASGQGVQETQYF
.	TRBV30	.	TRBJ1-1	TGTGCCTGGAGTGTCTCGCAGGTGAACACTGAAGCTTTCTTT	CAWSVSQVNTEAFF
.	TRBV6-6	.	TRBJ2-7	TGTGCCAGCAGTTACTCACGGCAGGGCTACGAGCAGTACTTC	CASSYSRQGYEQYF
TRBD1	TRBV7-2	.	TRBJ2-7	TGTGCCAGCAGCCCGGAGCTTGACAGGGGTCGAGAGCAGTACTTC	CASSPELDRGREQYF